These 10 T cell receptor beta chains were sequenced from one sample in a study of blood T cell repertoires in COVID-19. Method: immunoSEQ multiplex PCR; TCRdb's copy keeps in-frame clones and lacks some. The profile shows some 210,000 clones, around 81% of them singletons. Sample: PBMCs or T cells enriched from blood (not recorded which). Source of these receptors: a young man with acute COVID-19.

This clone was detected only a few times. V usage is TRBV19 and J usage is TRBJ2-7, with no clear D. CDR1 is LNHDA, CDR2 SQIVND, per germline (reference sequence). The germline V and J ends were trimmed by 4 bases and 3 bases, with 16 bases remaining between them. This CDR3 has 15 residues. Written as DNA, the CDR3 is TGTGCCAGTAGTAACCCGGTGGGCCACCGCTACGAGCAGTACTTC. It is translated as CASSNPVGHRYEQYF.

As for this clone: Other DNA sequences of this sample code for an identical CDR3. The chain uses TRBV19 and TRBJ2-7; D may be TRBD1 (7 bases). This CDR3 has 14 residues. In germline, CDR1 is LNHDA, CDR2 SQIVND (reference sequence). V was pared by 3 bases and J by 4 bases, with 13 bases between. CDR3 DNA: TGTGCCAGTAGTATCAGGGCAGGGGGGTACGAGCAGTACTTC. Its translation is CASSIRAGGYEQYF.

The chain combines TRBV12-5 with TRBJ1-3; D perhaps matches TRBD1 (5 bases). CDR1 is LGHNT, CDR2 FRNRAP, per germline. V was cut by 2 bases and J by 2 bases, with 13 bases left in between. This CDR3 is built from 16 residues. The CDR3 reads CASGLPRGSPGNTIYF. Here the CDR3 DNA reads TGTGCTAGTGGTTTGCCACGGGGGAGTCCTGGAAACACCATATATTTT. The full variable domain, in which reference TRBV12-5 and TRBJ1-3 provide the parts outside the CDR3, is DARVTQTPRHKVTEMGQEVTMRCQPILGHNTVFWYRQTMMQGLELLAYFRNRAPLDDSGMPKDRFSAEMPDATLATLKIQPSEPRDSAVYFCASGLPRGSPGNTIYFGEGSWLTVV.

The chain uses TRBV7-9 and TRBJ2-2; maybe TRBD2 (7 bases). The CDR3 is 13 residues long. Per the germline V gene, CDR1 is SEHNR and CDR2 is FQNEAQ (reference sequence). V was trimmed by 9 bases and J by 3 bases, leaving 11 bases between them. The CDR3 nucleotides are TGTGCCAGGCGGGGGCTCGACACCGGGGAGCTGTTTTTT. Its protein product is CARRGLDTGELFF.

The chain recombines TRBV27 with TRBJ1-1, with TRBD1 matching over 8 bases. CDR3 length equals 13 residues. CDR1 is MNHEY, CDR2 SMNVEV, per germline (reference sequence). V shed 5 bases and J 5 bases; nucleotides not matched to a gene: 4. In DNA, the CDR3 is TGTGCCAGCAGTCTCAGGGGGCTGACTGAAGCTTTCTTT. This translates into CASSLRGLTEAFF.

The CDR3 is CASSYGGTGGGDTQYF. The CDR3 region has the DNA TGTGCCAGCAGTTACGGCGGGACAGGGGGTGGCGATACGCAGTATTTT. The chain carries TRBV6-5 and TRBJ2-3; 11 nucleotides line up with TRBD1. CDR1 and CDR2 from the germline V gene are MNHEY and SVGAGI. The CDR3 spans 16 residues. J gave up 6 bases and V 2 bases, and 7 bases lay outside the gene matches.

This clone was recorded once. V and J are TRBV19 and TRBJ1-1; TRBD1 agrees at 7 bases. J was trimmed by 0 bases and V by 1 base; bases with no gene match: 8. CDR3 length: 17 residues. The germline V gene has CDR1 LNHDA and CDR2 SQIVND (reference sequence). The CDR3: CASSIGTGDGMNTEAFF. For the CDR3, the DNA is TGTGCCAGTAGTATAGGGACAGGAGACGGCATGAACACTGAAGCTTTCTTT.

This clone turned up a few times. The V gene is TRBV2, the J gene TRBJ2-3, with 7 bases fitting TRBD1. CDR3 length: 15 residues. CDR1 and CDR2 from the germline V gene are SNHLY and FYNNEI. Trimming took 6 bases from V and 0 from J; bases not matched to a gene: 6. Here the CDR3 DNA reads TGTGCCAGCAGCCCACAGGGGTTCAGCACAGATACGCAGTATTTT. Translation gives CASSPQGFSTDTQYF.

The chain uses TRBV19 and TRBJ1-1; 11 nucleotides agree with TRBD1. The CDR3 has 17 residues. The J segment lost 1 base and the V segment lost 3 bases, leaving 7 bases of the junction unmatched. From germline, CDR1 is LNHDA and CDR2 SQIVND (reference sequence). CDR3 in DNA: TGTGCCAGTAGTATCTTCCGGACAGGGGGCGAGAACACTGAAGCTTTCTTT. This gives the protein CASSIFRTGGENTEAFF.

This chain joins TRBV28 and TRBJ1-2; TRBD1 is a possible D gene (5 bases). V was pared by 3 bases and J by 1 base, with 9 bases between. CDR3 length: 14 amino acids. Per the germline V gene, CDR1 is MDHEN and CDR2 is SYDVKM. The CDR3 region is CASSFAGINYGYTF. The CDR3 DNA sequence: TGTGCCAGCAGTTTTGCAGGGATTAACTATGGCTACACCTTC.